These 23 T cell receptor beta chains came from one sample sequenced in a study of cytomegalovirus exposure and HLA in healthy donors. Vbeta (60) and Jbeta (13) primers were used in the PCR. Sequenced by immunoSEQ multiplex PCR; TCRdb stores in-frame clones only, minus some. The sample records approximately 110,000 clones, 60% to 80% being singletons. Material for sequencing was PBMCs. The receptors derive from a man in his forties or fifties in good health and CMV-seropositive.

The chain uses TRBV7-8 and TRBJ1-1; no reliable D call. Germline lookup yields CDR1 SGHVS and CDR2 FQNEAQ. With 5 bases removed from V and 1 base from J, the gap between germline ends came to 8 bases. The CDR3 spans 13 residues. The CDR3 DNA reads as TGTGCCAGCAGCCAACAGCCGAACACTGAAGCTTTCTTT. Translating it yields CASSQQPNTEAFF.

This clone appeared a single time. The gene calls are TRBV5-6 and TRBJ1-4; weak D call: TRBD1 (5 bases). Germline CDR1 and CDR2: SGHDT and YYEEEE. This CDR3 has 15 amino acids. Trimming took 3 bases from V and 1 from J, leaving 10 bases between them. This chain's CDR3 is CASSSLGGTNEKLFF. The CDR3, as DNA: TGTGCCAGCAGCTCCCTCGGGGGAACTAATGAAAAACTGTTTTTT.

The chain recombines TRBV5-1 with TRBJ2-3; possibly TRBD2 for D (7 bases). Per the germline V gene, CDR1 is SGHRS and CDR2 is YFSETQ. The CDR3 sequence is 17 residues long. V was shortened by 0 bases and J by 2 bases, with 16 bases between the two germline ends. CDR3 sequence reads: CASSLARRGGITDTQYF. The CDR3 bases are TGCGCCAGCAGCTTGGCCCGGAGGGGGGGAATCACAGATACGCAGTATTTT.

This clone was seen a handful of times. J is TRBJ2-1 and V is TRBV11-3; TRBD2 agrees at 9 bases. Germline-derived CDR1 and CDR2 are SGHNT and YENEEA. V was clipped by 3 bases and J by 7 bases; unmatched bases: 7. The CDR3 is 15 amino acids. CDR3 in DNA: TGTGCCAGCAGCTTCAGATCTAGCGGGGAAAATGAGCAGTTCTTC. Translation gives CASSFRSSGENEQFF.

A few counts support this clone. The chain employs TRBV18 and TRBJ2-5; D is ambiguous. The CDR3 has 14 amino acids. The V end lost 0 bases, the J end lost 1 base, and 6 bases lay between the germline ends. From germline, CDR1 is KGHSH and CDR2 LQKENI. In nucleotides, the CDR3 is TGTGCCAGCTCACCACCCTCAGTCCAAGAGACCCAGTACTTC. This gives the protein CASSPPSVQETQYF.

This chain links TRBV15 with TRBJ2-2; D unclear. V lost 3 bases to trimming and J lost 3 bases, with 5 bases between them. CDR3 length: 13 residues. From germline, CDR1 is LNHNV and CDR2 YYDKDF (reference sequence). CDR3 in DNA: TGTGCCACCAGCAGGAGCCACACCGGGGAGCTGTTTTTT. Protein sequence: CATSRSHTGELFF.

The V and J genes are TRBV4-1 and TRBJ2-4; 11 bases match TRBD2. The CDR3 spans 16 residues. Trimming took 4 bases from V and 6 from J; bases not matched to a gene: 8. Germline V gives CDR1 MGHRA, CDR2 YSYEKL. The CDR3 is CASSLSTSGIRNIQYF. The CDR3 coding sequence is TGCGCCAGCAGCCTTTCGACTAGCGGGATAAGAAACATTCAGTACTTC.

The chain links TRBV6-1 to TRBJ1-2, with 7 bases aligning to TRBD1. The CDR3 loop spans 14 amino acids. CDR1 and CDR2 (germline): MNHNS, SASEGT. V dropped 6 bases and J dropped 0; count of bases not matched to a gene: 4. In nucleotides, the CDR3 is TGTGCCAGCAGAGTACAGGGGACTAACTATGGCTACACCTTC. Translation: CASRVQGTNYGYTF.

The V call is TRBV5-1, the J call TRBJ2-3; perhaps TRBD2 as D (6 bases). V gave up 3 bases and J gave up 5 bases, with 13 bases separating them. CDR1 and CDR2 from the germline V gene are SGHRS and YFSETQ. CDR3 size: 14 residues. This CDR3 is CASSWDLGRDTQYF. DNA of the CDR3: TGCGCCAGCAGCTGGGACTTGGGAAGAGATACGCAGTATTTT.

Here the CDR3 DNA reads TGTGCCAGCACCCCGGGGGGGGACACTGAAGCTTTCTTT. This sequence encodes CASTPGGDTEAFF. This chain connects TRBV7-9 to TRBJ1-1; perhaps TRBD1 as D (5 bases). The germline gives CDR1 SEHNR, CDR2 FQNEAQ (reference sequence). The CDR3 spans 13 residues. Trimming removed 7 bases from V and 3 bases from J, with 12 bases in between.

V and J are TRBV7-9 and TRBJ2-7; TRBD1 matches 7 bases. Germline-derived CDR1 and CDR2 are SEHNR and FQNEAQ (reference sequence). V dropped 1 base and J dropped 0; count of bases not matched to a gene: 3. This CDR3 region has 15 residues. CDR3 in amino acids: CASSLEGQSSYEQYF. The DNA for the CDR3 is TGTGCCAGCAGCTTAGAGGGACAGAGCTCCTACGAGCAGTACTTC. Based on the CDR3 plus reference TRBV7-9 and TRBJ2-7, the full variable domain is DTGVSQNPRHKITKRGQNVTFRCDPISEHNRLYWYRQTLGQGPEFLTYFQNEAQLEKSRLLSDRFSAERPKGSFSTLEIQRTEQGDSAMYLCASSLEGQSSYEQYFGPGTRLTVT.

The chain links TRBV28 to TRBJ2-7, with no clear D. The V gene lost 7 bases and the J gene lost 1 base, with 8 bases spanning the gap. The CDR3 loop spans 12 amino acids. Germline CDR1 reads MDHEN; CDR2 reads SYDVKM. The DNA for the CDR3 is TGTGCCAGCAACTACATGTCCTACGAGCAGTACTTC. The encoded protein is CASNYMSYEQYF.

The CDR3 spells CASRPGLTNEKLFF. CDR3 nucleotide sequence: TGTGCCAGCAGGCCGGGACTGACTAATGAAAAACTGTTTTTT. The V and J genes are TRBV6-1 and TRBJ1-4, with a tentative D call TRBD1 (5 bases). V was pared by 6 bases and J by 2 bases, with 10 bases between. The germline V gene has CDR1 MNHNS and CDR2 SASEGT. The CDR3 runs to 14 residues.

This rearrangement joins TRBV11-2 to TRBJ2-3; D is perhaps TRBD2 (5 bases). The CDR3 has 16 residues. Looked up from germline, CDR1 is SGHAT and CDR2 is FQNNGV. Trimming took 5 bases from V and 4 from J, leaving 19 bases between them. CDR3: CASSPGPSSRADTQYF. The CDR3 bases are TGTGCCAGCAGCCCCGGCCCTAGCTCGAGGGCAGATACGCAGTATTTT. The full variable domain, its missing parts supplied by reference TRBV11-2 and TRBJ2-3, is EAGVAQSPRYKIIEKRQSVAFWCNPISGHATLYWYQQILGQGPKLLIQFQNNGVVDDSQLPKDRFSAERLKGVDSTLKIQPAKLEDSAVYLCASSPGPSSRADTQYFGPGTRLTVL.

This sequence joins TRBV30 and TRBJ2-1; weak D call: TRBD2 (5 bases). CDR3 length equals 12 residues. Germline V gene data show CDR1 as GTSNPN and CDR2 as SVGIG (reference sequence). CDR3 sequence reads: CVGRTSYNEQFF. The DNA for the CDR3 is TGTGTCGGACGGACTTCTTACAATGAGCAGTTCTTC.

This chain uses TRBV4-1 with TRBJ1-1; TRBD1 matches at 9 bases. After removal of 0 bases from V and 5 bases from J, the junction contained 13 bases not matched to a gene. Germline loops: CDR1 MGHRA, CDR2 YSYEKL. The CDR3 is 18 amino acids. The CDR3 reads CASSQEGMGLGTGTEAFF. The CDR3 DNA is TGCGCCAGCAGCCAAGAAGGTATGGGACTAGGGACAGGGACTGAAGCTTTCTTT.

V usage is TRBV6-4 and J usage is TRBJ2-5; D call uncertain. The DNA end is a closer match to TRBJ2-7, so the J assignment may be wrong. CDR3 length: 16 residues. Germline CDR1 reads MRHNA; CDR2 reads SNTAGT. CDR3 residues: CASSDPGPSLTYEQYF. CDR3 coding DNA: TGTGCCAGCAGTGACCCTGGTCCCTCCCTTACCTACGAGCAGTACTTC.

Comment on this clone: One end of the junction does not line up with germline, which may come from a read error. The V call is TRBV6-5, the J call TRBJ2-5, with 9 bases lining up with TRBD1. The CDR3 spans 12 residues. Germline V lookup: CDR1 MNHEY, CDR2 SVGAGI. Written as DNA, the CDR3 is TGTGCCAGCAGTTACTCGGGGACAGGGTGGAACTTC. It specifies CASSYSGTGWNF.

This clone was seen a few times. The CDR3 protein is CASSLAFTSGLGGTQYF. The CDR3 DNA reads TGTGCCAGCAGCTTGGCCTTCACTAGCGGGTTGGGCGGGACCCAGTACTTC. The chain recombines TRBV5-4 with TRBJ2-5; 9 nucleotides match TRBD2. From germline, CDR1 is SGHNT and CDR2 YYREEE (reference sequence). The CDR3 has 17 amino acids. V dropped 0 bases and J dropped 7; count of bases not matched to a gene: 13.

The CDR3 DNA follows: TGTGCCACCATGACAGGTATGGAGGCAGATACGCAGTATTTT. Translation gives CATMTGMEADTQYF. The rearrangement links TRBV6-1 to TRBJ2-3; D perhaps matches TRBD1 (6 bases). V lost 10 bases and J lost 4, with 18 bases in between. From germline, CDR1 is MNHNS and CDR2 SASEGT. The CDR3 length is 14 residues.

V usage is TRBV9 and J usage is TRBJ2-7, with 7 bases fitting TRBD1. V dropped 7 bases and J dropped 6; count of bases not matched to a gene: 10. CDR3 length: 13 residues. Germline CDR1 is SGDLS and CDR2 is YYNGEE. The CDR3 nucleotides read TGTGCCAGCGCGATGACAGGGTTAAGCGAGCAGTACTTC. This codes for CASAMTGLSEQYF.

The chain links TRBV15 to TRBJ1-1, with 8 bases matching TRBD1. V trimming: 0 bases; J trimming: 5 bases; junction bases outside the gene matches: 2. Looked up from germline, CDR1 is LNHNV and CDR2 is YYDKDF (reference sequence). This CDR3 region has 14 residues. CDR3 sequence: CATSRDWTGTEAFF. CDR3 nucleotides: TGTGCCACCAGCAGAGATTGGACAGGGACTGAAGCTTTCTTT.

This sequence joins TRBV2 and TRBJ2-3; 7 positions agree with TRBD2. There are 13 residues in the CDR3. In germline, CDR1 is SNHLY, CDR2 FYNNEI. The V and J ends lost 8 bases and 3 bases, in that order; junction bases with no gene match: 5. CDR3: CASLWGGTDTQYF. The CDR3 nucleotides read TGTGCCAGCCTCTGGGGAGGGACAGATACGCAGTATTTT.